Sequencing of this T cell receptor (beta chain) was carried out in a study of CD8 T cells in Susac syndrome. As concerns this clonotype: Its antigen is unidentified.

Study results and caveats: The authors acknowledged that their TCR sequencing and HLA analysis involved a relatively small number of individuals.

Sequencing of TCR beta covered CD8+ and CD4+ T cells obtained from blood. TEMRA cells were enriched by FACS, and CD4+ and CD8+ T cells were negatively isolated. cDNA came from approximately 0.5 to 1 ug RNA primed by random hexamers. MiXCR, run by TCRdb on the immunoSEQ multiplex PCR reads, gives a single entry per CDR3 protein. The profile shows fewer than 200,000 distinct CDR3 sequences, about 95% of them singletons. Trimming removed 5 bases from V and 10 bases from J, with 14 bases in between. The germline V gene encodes CDR1 MNHEY and CDR2 SMNVEV (reference sequence). The length of the CDR3 is 12 residues.

This receptor was obtained from a human donor in good health. The sample consisted of CD4+ T cells from PBMCs. The gene calls are TRBV27 and TRBJ1-1, with a possible D match to TRBD1 (5 bases). The CDR3 spells CASSPQMGLAFF. DNA of the CDR3: TGTGCCAGCAGTCCCCAGATGGGGCTAGCTTTCTTT.